This TCR beta chain was profiled in a study of metastatic and nonmetastatic thyroid tumors. As for the study in general: It was across blood and tumor or nodule tissue from malignant and benign thyroid patients that repertoires were compared.

This clone has ten or more counts. None of the patients had undergone any treatment ahead of thyroid surgery. Per the study methods: A distant-metastasis classifier for papillary thyroid cancer was built using CDR3 differences across clinicopathological groups. TCRdb recomputed clones from the PCR reads via MiXCR. These V and J calls rely on TCRdb rather than the paper's analysis. The data contain over 25,000 clones, 18% of them singletons. This TCR came from a female donor with papillary thyroid cancer or a benign thyroid nodule (not recorded which). Some clones in this sample may be carry-over from other donors' samples. The sequencing input was blood.

CDR3 coding DNA: TGCAGTGCTAGACGTAGCGGGAGCTCCTACAATGAGCAGTTCTTC. Its translation: CSARRSGSSYNEQFF. The chain combines TRBV20-1 with TRBJ2-1; 9 nucleotides agree with TRBD2. This CDR3 has 15 amino acids. V dropped 2 bases and J dropped 0; count of bases not matched to a gene: 2. Per germline, CDR1 DFQATT and CDR2 SNEGSKA (reference sequence).